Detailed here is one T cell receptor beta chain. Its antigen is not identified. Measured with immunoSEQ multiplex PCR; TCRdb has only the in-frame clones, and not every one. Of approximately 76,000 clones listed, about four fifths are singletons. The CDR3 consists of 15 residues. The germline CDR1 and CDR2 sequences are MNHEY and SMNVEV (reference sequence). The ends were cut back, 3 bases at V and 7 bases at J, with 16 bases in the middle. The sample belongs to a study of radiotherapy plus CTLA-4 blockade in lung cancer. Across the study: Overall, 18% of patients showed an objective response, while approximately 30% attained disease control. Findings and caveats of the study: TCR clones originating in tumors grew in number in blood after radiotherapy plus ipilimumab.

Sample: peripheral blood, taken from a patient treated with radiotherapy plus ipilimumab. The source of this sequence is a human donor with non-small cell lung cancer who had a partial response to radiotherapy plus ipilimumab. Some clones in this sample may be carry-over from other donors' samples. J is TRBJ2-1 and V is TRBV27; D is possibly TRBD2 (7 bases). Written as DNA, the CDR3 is TGTGCCAGCAGTTTCGTCGGGGGGCGGCGTAATGAGCAGTTCTTC. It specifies CASSFVGGRRNEQFF.